What follows are 15 T cell receptor beta chains derived from one specimen sequenced in a study of blood T cell repertoires in COVID-19. Assay used: immunoSEQ multiplex PCR; TCRdb lists only in-frame clones, some missing. The sample has some 320,000 clones, 88% seen once. Material for sequencing was peripheral blood. These TCRs come from a woman aged 25 to 39 who had recovered from COVID-19.

This clone was recorded once. V and J are TRBV5-1 and TRBJ2-5; D perhaps matches TRBD2 (6 bases). The length of the CDR3 is 16 residues. Germline CDR1 reads SGHRS; CDR2 reads YFSETQ. V was trimmed by 0 bases and J by 0 bases, leaving 12 bases between them. The CDR3 DNA is TGCGCCAGCAGCTTGGCGGGGACTGGACACCAAGAGACCCAGTACTTC. Protein product: CASSLAGTGHQETQYF.

CDR3 bases: TGTGCCAGCAGTTTAGTGGTCGGGGAGCCCCAGCATTTT. This translates into CASSLVVGEPQHF. The V and J genes are TRBV12-3 or TRBV12-4 and TRBJ1-5; D call uncertain. Trimming pared 1 base from V and 8 bases from J, leaving 9 bases between. There are 13 residues in the CDR3.

The chain uses TRBV27 and TRBJ2-1; 10 bases are shared with TRBD2. The CDR3 is made up of 14 amino acids. Losses at the gene ends were 7 bases for V and 7 bases for J; bases not matched to a gene: 7. From germline, CDR1 is MNHEY and CDR2 SMNVEV (reference sequence). CDR3 amino acids: CASTPQRGGNEQFF. CDR3 DNA sequence: TGTGCCAGCACCCCGCAGCGGGGGGGGAATGAGCAGTTCTTC.

This chain joins TRBV6-5 and TRBJ1-2, with 9 bases matching TRBD1. CDR3 size: 15 residues. Trimming removed 8 bases from V and 4 bases from J; junction bases left unmatched: 11. The germline CDR1 and CDR2 sequences are MNHEY and SVGAGI. For the CDR3, the DNA is TGTGCCAGCGGGGAACAGGGGGCGATCGGCTATGGCTACACCTTC. Translation gives CASGEQGAIGYGYTF.

At least ten counts were recorded for this clone. V usage is TRBV5-5 and J usage is TRBJ1-1; a weak D match, TRBD1 (5 bases). Deletions cut 0 bases from V and 6 bases from J, with 12 bases between. Germline V gives CDR1 SGHKS, CDR2 YYEKEE (reference sequence). This CDR3 region has 14 residues. The DNA of the CDR3 is TGTGCCAGCAGCTTGGGGGGCGAAGTCTCTGAAGCTTTCTTT. As protein: CASSLGGEVSEAFF.

The rearrangement uses TRBV18 and TRBJ1-1; maybe TRBD1 (5 bases). The CDR3 has 13 amino acids. V dropped 2 bases and J dropped 12 bases, with 16 bases sitting between them. The germline gives CDR1 KGHSH, CDR2 LQKENI. This CDR3 reads CASSPETGEWTFF. CDR3 sequence (DNA): TGTGCCAGCTCACCAGAAACAGGCGAGTGGACTTTCTTT.

The chain uses TRBV29-1 and TRBJ1-1, with TRBD1 matching over 8 bases. V lost 8 bases to trimming and J lost 1 base; unmatched junction nucleotides: 6. The germline CDR1 and CDR2 sequences are SQVTM and ANQGSEA. The CDR3 consists of 13 residues. CDR3 region: CSFRTGQNTEAFF. The CDR3 coding sequence is TGCAGCTTTCGGACAGGGCAGAACACTGAAGCTTTCTTT.

This chain connects TRBV5-1 to TRBJ1-2, with D possibly matching TRBD1 (6 bases). Per germline, CDR1 SGHRS and CDR2 YFSETQ. CDR3 length: 14 amino acids. V was pared by 3 bases and J by 5 bases, with 14 bases between. This CDR3 is CASSSQAGDYGYTF. In nucleotides, the CDR3 is TGCGCCAGCAGCTCGCAAGCAGGGGATTATGGCTACACCTTC. Variable domain in full (rest from reference TRBV5-1 and TRBJ1-2): KAGVTQTPRYLIKTRGQQVTLSCSPISGHRSVSWYQQTPGQGLQFLFEYFSETQRNKGNFPGRFSGRQFSNSRSEMNVSTLELGDSALYLCASSSQAGDYGYTFGSGTRLTVV.

This clone appeared a few times. The V gene is TRBV7-2, the J gene TRBJ2-3; 8 nucleotides line up with TRBD2. CDR1 is SGHTA and CDR2 is FQGNSA in the germline V gene. Trimming cost V 0 bases and J 4 bases; bases outside gene matches: 9. The CDR3 loop spans 17 amino acids. This CDR3 reads CASSLAYYGGAADTQYF. As DNA, the CDR3 is TGTGCCAGCAGCTTAGCCTACTACGGGGGGGCTGCAGATACGCAGTATTTT.

The table lists this clone with a few counts. The rearrangement joins TRBV28 to TRBJ1-6, with D tentatively TRBD1 (5 bases). The CDR3 extends over 16 amino acids. The V and J ends lost 5 bases and 3 bases respectively, with 14 bases between them. Per germline, CDR1 MDHEN and CDR2 SYDVKM. The CDR3 loop reads CASSTPTDIYNSPLHF. The CDR3, as DNA: TGTGCCAGCAGTACGCCGACAGACATCTATAATTCACCCCTCCACTTT. Filled out from reference TRBV28 and TRBJ1-6, the complete variable domain reads DVKVTQSSRYLVKRTGEKVFLECVQDMDHENMFWYRQDPGLGLRLIYFSYDVKMKEKGDIPEGYSVSREKKERFSLILESASTNQTSMYLCASSTPTDIYNSPLHFGNGTRLTVT.

The J gene is TRBJ2-2, the V gene TRBV4-1; weak D call: TRBD1 (6 bases). The CDR3 sequence is 14 residues long. Between the trimmed V and J ends, which lost 5 bases and 2 bases, there was a span of 9 bases. The germline V gene has CDR1 MGHRA and CDR2 YSYEKL. CDR3 nucleotides: TGCGCCAGCAGCGAACAGGGTAACACCGGGGAGCTGTTTTTT. It translates to CASSEQGNTGELFF.

The chain carries TRBV2 and TRBJ2-7, with a tentative D call TRBD2 (7 bases). The CDR3 is 14 amino acids. CDR1 is SNHLY and CDR2 is FYNNEI in the germline V gene. The V end was cut by 8 bases, the J end by 3 bases, with 17 bases between. The DNA of the CDR3 is TGTGCCAGCGGTGTAGGGGGACTACTCTACGAGCAGTACTTC. Translation gives CASGVGGLLYEQYF. Drawing the rest from reference TRBV2 and TRBJ2-7, the complete variable domain is EPEVTQTPSHQVTQMGQEVILRCVPISNHLYFYWYRQILGQKVEFLVSFYNNEISEKSEIFDDQFSVERPDGSNFTLKIRSTKLEDSAMYFCASGVGGLLYEQYFGPGTRLTVT.

This rearrangement joins TRBV29-1 to TRBJ2-3; tentative D call: TRBD2 (6 bases). This CDR3 comprises 16 residues. Germline CDR1 and CDR2: SQVTM and ANQGSEA. V was shortened by 3 bases and J by 0 bases, with 16 bases between the two germline ends. The CDR3 sequence is CSVEGRGRYSTDTQYF. The CDR3 bases are TGCAGCGTTGAGGGCCGGGGGAGATATAGCACAGATACGCAGTATTTT.

The V gene is TRBV6-5, the J gene TRBJ2-5; TRBD2 might be the D (6 bases). In germline, CDR1 is MNHEY, CDR2 SVGAGI. V dropped 4 bases and J dropped 1 base, with 7 bases sitting between them. The CDR3 spans 13 residues. The CDR3 DNA reads TGTGCCAGCAGTTGGAGGGGCCAAGAGACCCAGTACTTC. Translating it yields CASSWRGQETQYF.

The chain couples TRBV30 to TRBJ1-5; D not resolved. The germline V gene has CDR1 GTSNPN and CDR2 SVGIG (reference sequence). Trimming took off 0 bases at V and 0 bases at J, with 12 bases between the two ends. The CDR3 runs to 16 residues. The CDR3 protein is CAWSVPSRYSNQPQHF. The CDR3 DNA sequence: TGTGCCTGGAGTGTACCGTCCAGGTATAGCAATCAGCCCCAGCATTTT.